Detailed here is one TCR beta chain. Its cognate antigen has yet to be identified. Base qualities are not at hand, and no much larger clone is one base apart. The archived tumor blocks came from patients who had not received neoadjuvant therapy before resection. The preserved-tissue arm of the study used approximately 31 surgical resection samples from some 25 previously untreated pancreatic ductal adenocarcinoma patients. For the resection arm, DNA was extracted from ten 5-micron curls of FFPE tumor adjacent to the multiplex immunohistochemistry slide. The sample originates from a study of CXCR4 blockade with PD-1 therapy in pancreatic cancer (dated by TCRdb to the late 2010s). Looking at the study overall: The study combined multiplex immunohistochemistry and TCRbeta immunosequencing of resected pancreatic ductal adenocarcinoma with ex vivo slice culture testing PD-1 and CXCR4 blockade. To look at intratumoral heterogeneity, the researchers TCR-sequenced two geographically distinct regions from each of about six tumors. Summary of the overall study and its limitations: The frequency of each amino acid clone correlated strongly with the number of distinct nucleotide rearrangements encoding that clone, suggesting convergent selection driven by common tumor antigens. Because only TCRbeta chains were sequenced, true antigen-specificity overlap of convergent dominant clones was left unconfirmed pending paired alpha-beta single-cell sequencing. Tumors showed clonal expansion, with mean productive clonality around 0.14 versus 0.05 in healthy blood, but clonality did not correlate with survival.

Extracted DNA was used for immunosequencing of TCRbeta CDR3 regions with the immunoSEQ Assay at Adaptive Biotechnologies. In the source study's methods: To measure the absolute abundance of each unique TCRbeta CDR3, the sequences were collapsed and filtered. Clonality was calculated as 1 minus Pielou's evenness, with only productive in-frame rearrangements included in the computation. Regional overlap was measured by following the top 100 nucleotide rearrangements across paired samples, and the Morisita index was used to compare paired samples with unrelated samples. The immunoSEQ Rearrangement Details tool was used to assess whether nucleotide rearrangements converged onto identical amino acid sequences. TCRdb re-hosts the immuneACCESS table, in-frame sequences only. Its copies lack some clones; in the studies checked, an unresolved V gene accounts for under half of them, and the cause for the rest is not known. The DNA was the basis for D and trimming; V, J and clone size are from that table. The sample table holds approximately 2,500 clones, of which 40% were seen once. The top ten clones comprise about 20% of the sample.

For CDR1 and CDR2, the germline V gene (reference sequence) lists LNHDA and SQIVND. The CDR3, from cysteine to phenylalanine, totals 15 residues. Only the CDR3 portion is preserved as DNA: 45 bases, with reading frame beginning at the first base. V is trimmed back by 10 bases and J by 3 bases, and the junction contains 12 bases that no gene match accounts for. The material sequenced was tumor tissue. The chain is encoded by TRBV19 joined to TRBJ1-5; 7 of the junction bases match TRBD1. The sequence was collected from a human donor with pancreatic ductal adenocarcinoma. In nucleotides, the sequence is TGTGCCATCCGGGACAGCCAAATACCCAATCAGCCCCAGCATTTT. This translates into CAIRDSQIPNQPQHF. The CDR3, completed at both ends by the reference TRBV19 and TRBJ1-5 genes, gives the full variable domain DGGITQSPKYLFRKEGQNVTLSCEQNLNHDAMYWYRQDPGQGLRLIYYSQIVNDFQKGDIAEGYSVSREKKESFPLTVTSAQKNPTAFYLCAIRDSQIPNQPQHFGDGTRLSIL.